A single T cell receptor beta chain is shown here with its context. The antigen remains undetermined. The sample comes from a study of post-analysis software for immune sequencing data. General study findings and limits: A few TRBV segments, TRBV5-6, TRBV5-1 and TRBV20-1 among them, were found more frequent in patients than controls.

Germline loops: CDR1 SQVTM, CDR2 ANQGSEA. The CDR3 loop spans 13 amino acids. V was pared by 5 bases and J by 0 bases, with 10 bases between. Prepared TCR beta cDNA libraries contained unique molecular identifiers. TCRdb fed the PCR reads into MiXCR, producing one record per CDR3 protein. This sample yields almost 700,000 distinct CDR3 sequences, of which over 45% are seen a single time; about 11% belongs to the top ten. The sample was blood. The receptor comes from a girl aged 2-10 years with multiple sclerosis. The rearrangement joins TRBV29-1 to TRBJ1-2; D is ambiguous. CDR3 in DNA: TGCAGCGTTATGTCGGGAACTAACTATGGCTACACCTTC. This codes for CSVMSGTNYGYTF.